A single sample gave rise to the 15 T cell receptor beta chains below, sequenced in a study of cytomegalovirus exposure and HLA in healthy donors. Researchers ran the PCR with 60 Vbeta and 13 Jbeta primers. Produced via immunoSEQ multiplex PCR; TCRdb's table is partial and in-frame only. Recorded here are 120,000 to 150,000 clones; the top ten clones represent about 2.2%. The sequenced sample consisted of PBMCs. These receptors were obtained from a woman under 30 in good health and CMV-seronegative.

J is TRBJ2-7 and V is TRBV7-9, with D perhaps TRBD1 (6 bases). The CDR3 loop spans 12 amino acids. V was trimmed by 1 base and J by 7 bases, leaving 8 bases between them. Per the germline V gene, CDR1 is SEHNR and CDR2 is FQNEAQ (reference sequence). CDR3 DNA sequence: TGTGCCAGCAGCTTAGAAGGGGGAGAGCAGTACTTC. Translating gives CASSLEGGEQYF.

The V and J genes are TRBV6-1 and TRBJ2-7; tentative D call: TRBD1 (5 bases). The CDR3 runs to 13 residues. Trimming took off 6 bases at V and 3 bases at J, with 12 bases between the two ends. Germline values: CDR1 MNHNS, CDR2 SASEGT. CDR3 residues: CASRQDMIYEQYV. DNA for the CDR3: TGTGCCAGCAGACAGGACATGATCTACGAGCAGTACGTC.

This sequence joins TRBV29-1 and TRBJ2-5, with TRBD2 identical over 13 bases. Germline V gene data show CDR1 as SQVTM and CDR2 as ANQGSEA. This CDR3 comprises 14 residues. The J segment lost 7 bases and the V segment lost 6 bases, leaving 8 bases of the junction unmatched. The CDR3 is CSVRTSGGAGTQYF. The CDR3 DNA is TGCAGCGTCAGGACTAGCGGGGGTGCAGGGACCCAGTACTTC.

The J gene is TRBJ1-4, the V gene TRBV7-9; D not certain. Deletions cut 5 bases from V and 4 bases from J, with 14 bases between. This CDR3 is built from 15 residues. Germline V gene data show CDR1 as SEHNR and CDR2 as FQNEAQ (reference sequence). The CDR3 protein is CASSRMGVDNEKLFF. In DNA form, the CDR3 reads TGTGCCAGCAGCCGGATGGGAGTGGATAATGAAAAACTGTTTTTT. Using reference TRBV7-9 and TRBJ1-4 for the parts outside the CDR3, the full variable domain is DTGVSQNPRHKITKRGQNVTFRCDPISEHNRLYWYRQTLGQGPEFLTYFQNEAQLEKSRLLSDRFSAERPKGSFSTLEIQRTEQGDSAMYLCASSRMGVDNEKLFFGSGTQLSVL.

CDR3 sequence reads: CASSLYYLYGYTF. In DNA, the CDR3 is TGTGCCAGCAGTTTATACTATCTCTATGGCTACACCTTC. The chain carries TRBV28 and TRBJ1-2; D remains unclear. V lost 1 base to trimming and J lost 4 bases, with 7 bases between them. Germline V CDR1 and CDR2: MDHEN, SYDVKM. The CDR3 loop spans 13 amino acids.

The CDR3 DNA reads TGTGCCAGCAGTCTTCGGGACTCTTACAATGAGCAGTTCTTC. It codes for CASSLRDSYNEQFF. The chain links TRBV6-5 to TRBJ2-1, with TRBD2 as a possible D gene (6 bases). Germline V gives CDR1 MNHEY, CDR2 SVGAGI. This CDR3 is built from 14 residues. The germline V and J ends were trimmed by 5 bases and 4 bases, with 12 bases remaining between them.

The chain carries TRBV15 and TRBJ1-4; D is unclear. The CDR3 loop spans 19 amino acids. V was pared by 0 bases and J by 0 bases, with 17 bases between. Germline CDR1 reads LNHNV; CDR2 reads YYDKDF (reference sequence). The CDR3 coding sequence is TGTGCCACCAGCAGAGATTTTGGAGGGATGATCGCAACTAATGAAAAACTGTTTTTT. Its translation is CATSRDFGGMIATNEKLFF.

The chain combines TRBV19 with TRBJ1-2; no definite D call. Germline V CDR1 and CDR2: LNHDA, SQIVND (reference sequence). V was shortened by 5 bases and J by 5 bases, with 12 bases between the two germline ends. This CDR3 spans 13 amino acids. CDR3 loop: CASSSLDGYGYTF. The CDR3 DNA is TGTGCCAGTAGTTCCTTAGACGGGTATGGCTACACCTTC.

The CDR3 loop reads CASSLGRGQRNSPLHF. The CDR3, as DNA: TGTGCCAGCAGCTTAGGTAGGGGGCAACGGAATTCACCCCTCCACTTT. The chain carries TRBV7-8 and TRBJ1-6; 7 nucleotides match TRBD1. The CDR3 runs 16 residues. Germline CDR1 reads SGHVS; CDR2 reads FQNEAQ. V was clipped by 1 base and J by 7 bases; unmatched bases: 7.

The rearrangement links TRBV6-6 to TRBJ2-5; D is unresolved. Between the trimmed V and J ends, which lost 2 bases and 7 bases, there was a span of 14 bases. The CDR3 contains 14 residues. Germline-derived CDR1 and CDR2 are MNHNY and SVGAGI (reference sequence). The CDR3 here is CASSYTLLPGTQYF. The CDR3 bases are TGTGCCAGCAGTTACACTCTCCTCCCTGGGACCCAGTACTTC.

CDR3 sequence: CASSDSGTSGLNSYEQYF. The CDR3 DNA reads TGTGCCAGCAGTGACTCCGGGACTAGCGGGCTAAACTCCTACGAGCAGTACTTC. This sequence joins TRBV25-1 and TRBJ2-7; 12 nucleotides agree with TRBD2. CDR3 length equals 18 residues. Germline values: CDR1 MGHDK, CDR2 SYGVNS. V was clipped by 3 bases and J by 0 bases; unmatched bases: 9.

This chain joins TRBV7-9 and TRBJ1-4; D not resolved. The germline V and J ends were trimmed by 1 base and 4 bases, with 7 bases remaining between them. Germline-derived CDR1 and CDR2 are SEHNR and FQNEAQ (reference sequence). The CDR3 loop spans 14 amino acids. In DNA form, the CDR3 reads TGTGCCAGCAGCTTAGACAGAATTAATGAAAAACTGTTTTTT. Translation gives CASSLDRINEKLFF.

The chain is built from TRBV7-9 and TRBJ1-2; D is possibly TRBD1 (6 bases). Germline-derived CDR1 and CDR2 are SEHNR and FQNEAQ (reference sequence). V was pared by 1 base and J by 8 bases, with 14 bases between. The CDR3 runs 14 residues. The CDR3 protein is CASSLDLQGFGYTF. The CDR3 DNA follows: TGTGCCAGCAGCTTAGACTTACAGGGCTTCGGCTACACCTTC.

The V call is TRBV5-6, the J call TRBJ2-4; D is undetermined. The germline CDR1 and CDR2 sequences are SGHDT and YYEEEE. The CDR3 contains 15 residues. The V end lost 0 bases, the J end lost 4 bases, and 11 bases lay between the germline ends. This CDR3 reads CASSLALLPKNIQYF. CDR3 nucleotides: TGTGCCAGCAGCTTGGCCTTACTTCCTAAAAACATTCAGTACTTC.

CDR3 region: CASSPGQGGGYTF. CDR3 in DNA: TGTGCCAGCAGCCCTGGACAGGGCGGTGGCTACACCTTC. The chain combines TRBV11-2 with TRBJ1-2; 8 nucleotides match TRBD1. This CDR3 is 13 amino acids long. Trimming took 5 bases from V and 7 from J; bases not matched to a gene: 6. The germline CDR1 and CDR2 sequences are SGHAT and FQNNGV.